The 20 T cell receptor beta chains given below trace back to one sample, sequenced in a study of T cells in Graves' hyperthyroidism and ophthalmopathy. RNA transcripts were the template for amplifying TCR beta CDR3 regions. Carried out on the TCR CDR3, a first-round RT-PCR used the HTBI primer set. TCRdb used MiXCR to reprocess the multiplex PCR reads, holding one entry per CDR3 protein. The data contain a few hundred thousand distinct CDR3 sequences, approximately 14% of them seen just once; the ten biggest clones take up roughly a fifth. Material: blood. Receptors were obtained from a woman aged 55-69 years with Graves' ophthalmopathy.

This clonotype was observed many times. CDR3 in amino acids: CASSPSREWEQYF. DNA of the CDR3: TGTGCCAGCAGCCCCTCGCGGGAGTGGGAGCAGTACTTC. The chain recombines TRBV5-5 with TRBJ2-7; 7 nucleotides match TRBD2. Germline V gene data show CDR1 as SGHKS and CDR2 as YYEKEE (reference sequence). This CDR3 is built from 13 residues. V lost 4 bases, J lost 7 bases, and 8 bases stayed unmatched.

A note on this clonotype: A much larger clone differs by one base, so this may be a read error. This chain connects TRBV6-2 or TRBV6-3 to TRBJ1-1, with TRBD1 matching 7 bases. This CDR3 has 15 amino acids. Germline-derived CDR1 and CDR2 are MNHEY and SVGEGT. CDR3 residues: CASSRGQPLNAEAFF. The CDR3 nucleotides are TGTGCCAGCAGTCGGGGACAGCCCCTGAACGCTGAAGCTTTCTTT.

J is TRBJ2-7 and V is TRBV15; D might be TRBD1 or TRBD2, each matching 5 bases. Trimming cost V 0 bases and J 0 bases, with 12 bases left between them. The CDR3 has 16 residues. Per the germline V gene, CDR1 is LNHNV and CDR2 is YYDKDF (reference sequence). The CDR3: CATSRERDRDSYEQYF. The CDR3 DNA reads TGTGCCACCAGCAGAGAAAGGGACCGAGACTCCTACGAGCAGTACTTC.

With respect to this clonotype: With a much larger clone just one base away, this may be a read error. V and J are TRBV28 and TRBJ2-2; D is perhaps TRBD1 (6 bases). The CDR3 runs to 14 residues. Per germline, CDR1 MDHEN and CDR2 SYDVKM. Written as DNA, the CDR3 is TGTGCCAGCAGTCCAGACAGGAACACCGGGGAGCCGTTTTTT. It specifies CASSPDRNTGEPFF.

In this sample, this clonotype turned up a few times. The chain recombines TRBV6-1 with TRBJ1-2; a possible D gene is TRBD1 (5 bases). The CDR3 extends over 12 amino acids. CDR1 is MNHNS, CDR2 SASEGT, per germline. The ends were cut back, 9 bases at V and 4 bases at J, with 12 bases in the middle. The CDR3 loop is CASGTVPYGYTF. The CDR3 region has the DNA TGTGCCAGTGGGACGGTACCCTATGGCTACACCTTC.

The table lists this clonotype with many counts. CDR3 protein: CASSLDRGTTEAFF. The CDR3 DNA sequence: TGCGCCAGCAGCTTGGACAGGGGTACCACTGAAGCTTTCTTT. This chain connects TRBV5-1 to TRBJ1-1, with TRBD1 identical over 7 bases. From germline, CDR1 is SGHRS and CDR2 YFSETQ. This CDR3 spans 14 amino acids. V lost 0 bases and J lost 4; bases outside the gene matches: 3.

This clonotype was seen only a few times. This chain uses TRBV7-9 with TRBJ2-1; D gene ambiguous. Deletions cut 4 bases from V and 5 bases from J, with 21 bases between. Per the germline V gene, CDR1 is SEHNR and CDR2 is FQNEAQ (reference sequence). The CDR3 spans 17 residues. As DNA, the CDR3 is TGTGCCAGCAGCTCAAGTCCTGAAGGCGCCGGCCACAATGAGCAGTTCTTC. It codes for CASSSSPEGAGHNEQFF.

This clonotype showed up many times. The chain is built from TRBV6-6 and TRBJ2-1; D is possibly TRBD2 (5 bases). The CDR3 is made up of 12 amino acids. The germline V gene encodes CDR1 MNHNY and CDR2 SVGAGI (reference sequence). The V end was cut by 0 bases, the J end by 10 bases, with 7 bases between. The CDR3, as DNA: TGTGCCAGCAGTTACTCGGCTAGCGAGCAGTTCTTC. Amino acid sequence: CASSYSASEQFF.

The rearrangement uses TRBV5-6 and TRBJ2-6, with D tentatively TRBD1 (5 bases). V gave up 5 bases and J gave up 2 bases, with 11 bases separating them. Per germline, CDR1 SGHDT and CDR2 YYEEEE. This CDR3 spans 15 amino acids. This chain's CDR3 is CASSSTETGANVLTF. In DNA, the CDR3 is TGTGCCAGCAGTTCGACAGAGACTGGGGCCAACGTCCTGACTTTC.

V is TRBV9 and J is TRBJ2-7; 7 nucleotides agree with TRBD2. Germline V lookup: CDR1 SGDLS, CDR2 YYNGEE. Trimming took 0 bases from V and 0 from J; bases not matched to a gene: 3. CDR3 length: 15 amino acids. CDR3 protein: CASSVGRGYSYEQYF. In DNA, the CDR3 is TGTGCCAGCAGCGTAGGGCGGGGGTACTCCTACGAGCAGTACTTC.

In its sample, this clonotype was seen many times. This chain links TRBV5-1 with TRBJ2-1, with 10 nucleotides matching TRBD2. The CDR3 runs to 16 residues. Germline loops: CDR1 SGHRS, CDR2 YFSETQ. V shed 6 bases, J shed 2 bases, and the junction held 8 bases outside the gene matches. The CDR3 DNA sequence: TGCGCCAGCACGCCCGGACTAGCGGAACCCTACAATGAGCAGTTCTTC. Translation gives CASTPGLAEPYNEQFF.

This clonotype was seen repeatedly, ten times or more. This rearrangement joins TRBV11-2 to TRBJ2-1; the match to TRBD2 covers 11 bases. Germline V gene sequence: CDR1 SGHAT, CDR2 FQNNGV. The CDR3 covers 18 residues. After removal of 2 bases from V and 8 bases from J, the junction contained 14 bases not matched to a gene. CDR3 region: CASSLRGTSGSPWDEQFF. The CDR3 DNA sequence: TGTGCCAGCAGCTTACGGGGTACTAGCGGGAGTCCCTGGGATGAGCAGTTCTTC.

With respect to this clonotype: The junction departs from the called germline gene at one end, perhaps through a read error. The rearrangement uses TRBV19 and TRBJ2-1, with TRBD2 identical over 10 bases. The CDR3 is 15 residues long. Per the germline V gene, CDR1 is LNHDA and CDR2 is SQIVND (reference sequence). CDR3 loop: CASSIGTSAYNKQFF. The CDR3 bases are TGTGCCAGTAGTATTGGGACTAGCGCCTACAATAAGCAGTTCTTC.

This clonotype was picked up many times. The gene calls are TRBV27 and TRBJ2-1; 7 bases match TRBD2. The germline V gene has CDR1 MNHEY and CDR2 SMNVEV (reference sequence). V trimming: 6 bases; J trimming: 8 bases; junction bases outside the gene matches: 10. The CDR3 length is 14 residues. The CDR3 spells CASSPFGRVDEQFF. CDR3 DNA sequence: TGTGCCAGCAGCCCCTTTGGGAGGGTCGATGAGCAGTTCTTC.

In its sample, this clonotype was seen many times. This CDR3 is CASSPGTSGRGSTDTQYF. For the CDR3, the DNA is TGTGCCAGCAGCCCCGGGACTAGCGGGAGGGGGAGCACAGATACGCAGTATTTT. The V call is TRBV7-9, the J call TRBJ2-3, with 16 bases aligning to TRBD2. CDR3 size: 18 residues. V lost 5 bases and J lost 0; bases outside the gene matches: 5. Germline CDR1 SEHNR, CDR2 FQNEAQ (reference sequence).

The chain recombines TRBV5-1 with TRBJ2-7, with D tentatively TRBD1 or TRBD2 (6 bases each). The CDR3 contains 14 residues. Germline V gene data show CDR1 as SGHRS and CDR2 as YFSETQ. Between the trimmed V and J ends, which lost 1 base and 1 base, there was a span of 9 bases. In nucleotides, the CDR3 is TGCGCCAGCAGCTTGCAGGGGACTTCCTACGAGCAGTACTTC. It is translated as CASSLQGTSYEQYF.

The chain has TRBV6-1 and TRBJ2-5; D is tentatively TRBD1 or TRBD2 (5 bases each). Trimming pared 0 bases from V and 13 bases from J, leaving 12 bases between. Germline V gene data show CDR1 as MNHNS and CDR2 as SASEGT. This CDR3 contains 12 residues. In DNA, the CDR3 is TGTGCCAGCAGTGAAGCGAGGGGCGGATCGTACTTC. This gives the protein CASSEARGGSYF.

This clonotype has just a few counts. CDR3 sequence reads: CASSPQLLGYGNQPQHF. The CDR3 region has the DNA TGTGCCAGCTCACCTCAGCTCCTGGGATATGGCAATCAGCCCCAGCATTTT. The rearrangement links TRBV18 to TRBJ1-5; no clear D gene. V shed 3 bases and J shed 2 bases, with 17 bases lying between them. Germline CDR1 KGHSH, CDR2 LQKENI. CDR3 length equals 17 residues.

V gene TRBV20-1 combines with J gene TRBJ2-6; TRBD1 might be the D (5 bases). Germline V gene lookup returns CDR1 DFQATT and CDR2 SNEGSKA (reference sequence). Trimming removed 3 bases at V and 6 bases at J, with 15 bases between. The CDR3 has 15 amino acids. The CDR3 loop is CSARGQGVTANVLTF. CDR3 in DNA: TGCAGTGCTAGGGGCCAAGGGGTAACGGCCAACGTCCTGACTTTC.

This clonotype was detected many times. J is TRBJ2-3 and V is TRBV28; a weak D match, TRBD1 (6 bases). This CDR3 region has 16 residues. Deletions cut 6 bases from V and 6 bases from J, with 22 bases between. Germline V CDR1 and CDR2: MDHEN, SYDVKM. The CDR3 DNA reads as TGTGCCAGCAGGACCGGTGGGACAAGCTTTTCCGATACGCAGTATTTT. It is translated as CASRTGGTSFSDTQYF.